This TCR beta chain was identified in a study of T cell changes during pregnancy in multiple sclerosis. Generated by immunoSEQ multiplex PCR, the TCRdb table keeps only in-frame clones and is missing some. The sample includes around 50,000 clones, roughly 93% of them seen just once. The J segment lost 6 bases and the V segment lost 7 bases, leaving 12 bases of the junction unmatched. Germline lookup yields CDR1 MNHEY and CDR2 SMNVEV (reference sequence). CDR3 length: 16 residues. The sequence was collected from a female donor with multiple sclerosis, enrolled in a pregnancy study. This specimen was CD8+ T cells from peripheral blood mononuclear cells, taken in the second trimester of pregnancy. The chain is built from TRBV27 and TRBJ2-3; 11 bases are a match to TRBD2. CDR3 sequence (DNA): TGTGCCAGCACCTCGACTAGCGGGGCACTTAGGGATACGCAGTATTTT. This codes for CASTSTSGALRDTQYF.